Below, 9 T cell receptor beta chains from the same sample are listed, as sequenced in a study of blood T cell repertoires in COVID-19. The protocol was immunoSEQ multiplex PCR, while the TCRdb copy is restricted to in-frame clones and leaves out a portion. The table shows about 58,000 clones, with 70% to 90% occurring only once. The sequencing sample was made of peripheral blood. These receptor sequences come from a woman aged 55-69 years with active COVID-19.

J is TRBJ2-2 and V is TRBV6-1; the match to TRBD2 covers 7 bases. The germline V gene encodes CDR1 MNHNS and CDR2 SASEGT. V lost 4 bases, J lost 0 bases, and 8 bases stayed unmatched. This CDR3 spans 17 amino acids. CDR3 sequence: CASSGGGGFANTGELFF. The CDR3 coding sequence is TGTGCCAGCAGTGGTGGGGGGGGGTTCGCGAACACCGGGGAGCTGTTTTTT.

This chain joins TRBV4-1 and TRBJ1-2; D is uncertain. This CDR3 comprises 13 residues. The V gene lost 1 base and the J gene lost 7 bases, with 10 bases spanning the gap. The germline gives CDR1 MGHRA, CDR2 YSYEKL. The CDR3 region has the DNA TGCGCCAGCAGCCAAGTCGGTCGTCGTGGCTACACCTTC. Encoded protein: CASSQVGRRGYTF.

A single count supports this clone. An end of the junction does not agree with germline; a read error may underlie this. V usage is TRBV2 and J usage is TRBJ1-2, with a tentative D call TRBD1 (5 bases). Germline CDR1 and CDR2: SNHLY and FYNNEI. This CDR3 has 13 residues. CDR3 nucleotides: TGTGCCAGCAGTGAAGCGCAAAGGGGCTATTCCCACTTC. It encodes CASSEAQRGYSHF.

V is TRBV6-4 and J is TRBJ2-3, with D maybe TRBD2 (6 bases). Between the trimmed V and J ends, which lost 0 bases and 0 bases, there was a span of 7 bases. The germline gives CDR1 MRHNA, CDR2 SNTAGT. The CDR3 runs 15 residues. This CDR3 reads CASSDSGSSTDTQYF. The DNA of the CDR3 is TGTGCCAGCAGTGACTCCGGGAGTAGCACAGATACGCAGTATTTT.

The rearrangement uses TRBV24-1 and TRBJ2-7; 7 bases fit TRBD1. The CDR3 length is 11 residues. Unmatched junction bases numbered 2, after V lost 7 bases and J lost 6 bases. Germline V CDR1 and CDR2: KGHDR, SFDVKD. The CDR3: CATRWTGEQYF. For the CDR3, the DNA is TGTGCCACCAGATGGACAGGCGAGCAGTACTTC.

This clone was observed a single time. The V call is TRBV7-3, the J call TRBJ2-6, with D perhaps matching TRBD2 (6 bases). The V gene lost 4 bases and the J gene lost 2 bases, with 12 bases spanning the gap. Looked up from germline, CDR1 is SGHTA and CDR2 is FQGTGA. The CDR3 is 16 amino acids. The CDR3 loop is CASSSIPGAGANVLTF. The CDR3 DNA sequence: TGTGCCAGCAGCTCCATCCCGGGGGCTGGGGCCAACGTCCTGACTTTC.

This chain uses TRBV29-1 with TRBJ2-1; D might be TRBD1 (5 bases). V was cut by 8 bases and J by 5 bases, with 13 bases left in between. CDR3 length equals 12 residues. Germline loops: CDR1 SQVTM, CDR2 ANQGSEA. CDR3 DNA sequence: TGCAGCATTGGACAATTAAACAATGAGCAGTTCTTC. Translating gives CSIGQLNNEQFF.

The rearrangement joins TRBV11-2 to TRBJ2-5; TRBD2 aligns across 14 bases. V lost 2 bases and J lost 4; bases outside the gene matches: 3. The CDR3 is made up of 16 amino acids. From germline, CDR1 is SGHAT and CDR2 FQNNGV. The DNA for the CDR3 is TGTGCCAGCAGCTTAATGACTAGCGGGGGGGCAGAGACCCAGTACTTC. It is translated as CASSLMTSGGAETQYF.

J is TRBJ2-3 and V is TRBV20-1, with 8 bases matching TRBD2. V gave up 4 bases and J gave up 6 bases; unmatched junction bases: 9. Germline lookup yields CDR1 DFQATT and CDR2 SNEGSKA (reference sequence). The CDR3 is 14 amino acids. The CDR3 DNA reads TGCAGTGCTAATGAGCGGGGGCCCCGGGATACGCAGTATTTT. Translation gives CSANERGPRDTQYF.